Following are 8 T cell receptor beta chains from one sample sequenced in a study of cytomegalovirus exposure and HLA in healthy donors. The PCR employed 60 Vbeta primers together with 13 Jbeta primers. Using immunoSEQ multiplex PCR, the repertoire was profiled, and TCRdb retains in-frame clones only, with some absent. Of 150,000 to 200,000 clones listed, around 82% are singletons. Sequencing input: PBMCs. Source of these receptors: a woman aged 45 to 65 in good health and CMV-seropositive.

The genes are TRBV19 and TRBJ2-3; D gene ambiguous. In germline, CDR1 is LNHDA, CDR2 SQIVND (reference sequence). The CDR3 has 11 amino acids. The V end lost 5 bases, the J end lost 6 bases, and 6 bases lay between the germline ends. CDR3 nucleotide sequence: TGTGCCAGTAGTCTCTCGGATACGCAGTATTTT. Amino acids: CASSLSDTQYF.

CDR3 DNA sequence: TGTGCCAGCGGAACAGGGGGGATTCGAGAGACCCAGTACTTC. Amino acids: CASGTGGIRETQYF. The chain carries TRBV11-3 and TRBJ2-5; 8 bases fit TRBD1. V shed 8 bases and J 4 bases; nucleotides not matched to a gene: 9. This CDR3 has 14 amino acids. From germline, CDR1 is SGHNT and CDR2 YENEEA. The entire variable domain, with the rest obtained from reference TRBV11-3 and TRBJ2-5, is as follows: EAGVVQSPRYKIIEKKQPVAFWCNPISGHNTLYWYLQNLGQGPELLIRYENEEAVDDSQLPKDRFSAERLKGVDSTLKIQPAELGDSAVYLCASGTGGIRETQYFGPGTRLLVL.

The genes are TRBV11-2 and TRBJ1-2, with D perhaps matching TRBD1 (6 bases). The CDR3 runs 15 residues. Germline V gives CDR1 SGHAT, CDR2 FQNNGV. V dropped 0 bases and J dropped 4 bases, with 12 bases sitting between them. The CDR3 DNA reads as TGTGCCAGCAGCTTAGATACAGGGCTTTTCTATGGCTACACCTTC. As protein: CASSLDTGLFYGYTF.

The chain combines TRBV7-8 with TRBJ1-3, with 7 bases matching TRBD1. Losses at the gene ends were 1 base for V and 0 bases for J; bases not matched to a gene: 12. The length of the CDR3 is 19 residues. CDR1 is SGHVS, CDR2 FQNEAQ, per germline. CDR3 sequence: CASSLGGFGTASSGNTIYF. In DNA, the CDR3 is TGTGCCAGCAGCTTAGGGGGTTTCGGGACAGCGAGCTCTGGAAACACCATATATTTT.

J is TRBJ1-3 and V is TRBV5-6; unclear D gene. Per germline, CDR1 SGHDT and CDR2 YYEEEE. V lost 2 bases and J lost 0, with 9 bases in between. This CDR3 region has 15 residues. The CDR3 coding sequence is TGTGCCAGCAGCTTTTACGACATCTCTGGAAACACCATATATTTT. Its protein is CASSFYDISGNTIYF.

The chain has TRBV6-5 and TRBJ1-1; a weak D match, TRBD1 (5 bases). The ends were cut back, 0 bases at V and 0 bases at J, with 8 bases in the middle. Germline loops: CDR1 MNHEY, CDR2 SVGAGI. The CDR3 is made up of 15 amino acids. This CDR3 is CASSYSGVMNTEAFF. The CDR3 nucleotides are TGTGCCAGCAGTTACTCAGGGGTAATGAACACTGAAGCTTTCTTT.

The rearrangement links TRBV6-1 to TRBJ1-4; 7 positions agree with TRBD1. Losses at the gene ends were 5 bases for V and 4 bases for J; bases not matched to a gene: 4. Germline lookup yields CDR1 MNHNS and CDR2 SASEGT. CDR3 length: 14 amino acids. DNA for the CDR3: TGTGCCAGCAGTTCCCGGGACAGTAATGAAAAACTGTTTTTT. Its protein is CASSSRDSNEKLFF.

The V gene is TRBV5-1, the J gene TRBJ2-3; possible D gene TRBD2, 5 bases. This CDR3 spans 16 amino acids. Trimming cost V 0 bases and J 10 bases, with 21 bases left between them. Germline V gene data show CDR1 as SGHRS and CDR2 as YFSETQ. The CDR3 region is CASSLARETLVNAQYF. DNA of the CDR3: TGCGCCAGCAGCTTGGCCCGGGAAACCCTCGTCAATGCGCAGTATTTT.